These 18 T cell receptor beta chains share one sample of origin, sequenced in a study of neurological immune-mediated disorders. TCRdb analysed the 5' RACE reads with MiXCR anew, one entry per CDR3 protein. The sample shows approximately 21,000 distinct CDR3 sequences, over 5.5% of them seen only once. Sequencing input: CD8+ T cells from blood. The source of these receptors is a man between 18 and 29 years old in good health.

This CDR3 reads CASSPLQGTGANVLTF. CDR3 nucleotide sequence: TGTGCCAGCAGCCCGCTACAGGGGACTGGGGCCAACGTCCTGACTTTC. The V call is TRBV6-1, the J call TRBJ2-6, with 7 bases fitting TRBD1. Looked up from germline, CDR1 is MNHNS and CDR2 is SASEGT. There are 16 residues in the CDR3. Trimming cost V 6 bases and J 2 bases; bases outside gene matches: 7.

This clonotype occurred many times. The genes are TRBV20-1 and TRBJ1-1, with 10 bases that match TRBD1. With V trimmed by 0 bases and J by 4 bases, 8 bases remained unmatched. The CDR3 has 16 amino acids. Germline CDR1 DFQATT, CDR2 SNEGSKA (reference sequence). CDR3 protein: CSARDLAGTGVTEAFF. CDR3 coding DNA: TGCAGTGCTAGAGATTTGGCCGGGACAGGGGTCACTGAAGCTTTCTTT.

There are many counts of this clonotype. The chain is built from TRBV7-9 and TRBJ2-7; D gene uncertain. V gave up 4 bases and J gave up 6 bases, with 7 bases separating them. Germline values: CDR1 SEHNR, CDR2 FQNEAQ (reference sequence). This CDR3 has 11 residues. The CDR3 DNA reads as TGTGCCAGCAGCTCAGATTTCGAGCAGTACTTC. It translates to CASSSDFEQYF.

The chain has TRBV5-1 and TRBJ2-1, with D possibly being TRBD1 (5 bases). Trimming shortened V by 2 bases and J by 6 bases, and 12 bases separated the two germline ends. The CDR3 is 14 amino acids. Looked up from germline, CDR1 is SGHRS and CDR2 is YFSETQ. The CDR3 nucleotides read TGCGCCAGCAGCTTTTTAGGGGCTCTCAATGAGCAGTTCTTC. Translated, it gives CASSFLGALNEQFF.

This clonotype has at least ten counts. This rearrangement joins TRBV7-2 to TRBJ1-1, with a weak D call TRBD1 (5 bases). Trimming shortened V by 7 bases and J by 5 bases, and 11 bases separated the two germline ends. The CDR3 contains 12 residues. Germline CDR1 SGHTA, CDR2 FQGNSA. The chain's CDR3 is CASTGGDTEAFF. The CDR3 nucleotides are TGTGCCAGCACCGGGGGGGATACTGAAGCTTTCTTT. The entire variable domain, with the rest obtained from reference TRBV7-2 and TRBJ1-1, is as follows: GAGVSQSPSNKVTEKGKDVELRCDPISGHTALYWYRQSLGQGLEFLIYFQGNSAPDKSGLPSDRFSAERTGGSVSTLTIQRTQQEDSAVYLCASTGGDTEAFFGQGTRLTVV.

This clonotype was recorded many times. The chain carries TRBV20-1 and TRBJ1-1; D not resolved. CDR3 length equals 15 residues. Deletions cut 0 bases from V and 3 bases from J, with 14 bases between. From germline, CDR1 is DFQATT and CDR2 SNEGSKA (reference sequence). Here the CDR3 DNA reads TGCAGTGCTAGAGATTTATCGGGGTTAGACACTGAAGCTTTCTTT. The encoded protein is CSARDLSGLDTEAFF.

The sample holds many counts of this clonotype. The chain recombines TRBV29-1 with TRBJ1-1, with D possibly matching TRBD1 (5 bases). The CDR3 totals 12 residues. V gave up 2 bases and J gave up 11 bases, with 15 bases separating them. Germline CDR1 SQVTM, CDR2 ANQGSEA. The CDR3: CSVEFGGWGAFF. The CDR3 nucleotides read TGCAGCGTTGAATTTGGCGGTTGGGGCGCTTTCTTT.

This clonotype came up many times. The V call is TRBV5-1, the J call TRBJ2-5; TRBD1 matches 7 bases. Germline-derived CDR1 and CDR2 are SGHRS and YFSETQ. V lost 0 bases to trimming and J lost 5 bases; unmatched junction nucleotides: 7. The CDR3 length is 15 residues. In DNA, the CDR3 is TGCGCCAGCAGCTTGGTGGACAGGACAGCGGAGACCCAGTACTTC. Translating gives CASSLVDRTAETQYF.

This clonotype was observed many times. This chain links TRBV3-1 with TRBJ2-7, with 9 bases lining up with TRBD1. Germline CDR1 reads LGHDT; CDR2 reads YNNKEL (reference sequence). With V trimmed by 4 bases and J by 4 bases, 8 bases remained unmatched. The length of the CDR3 is 15 residues. CDR3 amino acids: CASSLGDGTGYEQYF. CDR3 coding DNA: TGTGCCAGCAGCCTTGGGGACGGGACAGGGTACGAGCAGTACTTC.

This clonotype was seen many times. The chain is built from TRBV5-1 and TRBJ1-2, with D perhaps TRBD1 (5 bases). CDR1 and CDR2 (germline): SGHRS, YFSETQ. V gave up 0 bases and J gave up 5 bases, with 26 bases separating them. CDR3 length: 19 residues. The CDR3 DNA reads TGCGCCAGCAGCTTGGTTCGGGGGGAGCCAGGGCATACTGAGTATGGCTACACCTTC. Protein sequence: CASSLVRGEPGHTEYGYTF.

At least ten counts were recorded for this clonotype. The chain recombines TRBV29-1 with TRBJ2-1; 10 bases line up with TRBD2. The trim removed 8 bases at V and 4 bases at J, leaving 5 bases unmatched. CDR1 and CDR2 (germline): SQVTM, ANQGSEA. The CDR3 spans 13 residues. CDR3: CSSRSGGYNEQFF. The CDR3 coding sequence is TGCAGCTCCCGTAGCGGGGGGTACAATGAGCAGTTCTTC.

This clonotype has ten or more counts. The rearrangement joins TRBV12-3 or TRBV12-4 to TRBJ1-1; 7 bases map to TRBD1. The ends lost 5 bases at V and 1 base at J; junction bases unmatched: 13. The CDR3 has 17 amino acids. CDR3 in amino acids: CASSLPEGGTANTEAFF. For the CDR3, the DNA is TGTGCCAGCAGTCTGCCAGAGGGAGGGACAGCGAACACTGAAGCTTTCTTT.

This clonotype was detected ten times or more. This sequence joins TRBV20-1 and TRBJ1-5; D is ambiguous. Germline values: CDR1 DFQATT, CDR2 SNEGSKA (reference sequence). The CDR3 runs 16 residues. V lost 5 bases and J 0 bases, leaving 17 bases between the germline ends. The CDR3: CSAHKAFDNSNQPQHF. The CDR3 coding sequence is TGCAGTGCTCACAAAGCCTTCGACAATAGCAATCAGCCCCAGCATTTT.

This clonotype was seen repeatedly, ten times or more. The V and J genes are TRBV4-3 and TRBJ2-1; D unresolved. V was clipped by 1 base and J by 0 bases, with 10 bases between them. The CDR3 is made up of 16 amino acids. The germline CDR1 and CDR2 sequences are LGHNA and YSLEER. The CDR3 DNA follows: TGCGCCAGCAGCCAAGCTGATTGGAGCTCCTACAATGAGCAGTTCTTC. This translates into CASSQADWSSYNEQFF.

This clonotype was seen at least ten times. V is TRBV7-8 and J is TRBJ2-1, with 11 positions matching TRBD2. The germline CDR1 and CDR2 sequences are SGHVS and FQNEAQ. CDR3 length: 16 residues. V lost 5 bases, J lost 8 bases, and 11 bases stayed unmatched. CDR3 sequence reads: CASSPRASGGQYEQFF. Written as DNA, the CDR3 is TGTGCCAGCAGCCCTCGGGCTAGCGGGGGGCAATATGAGCAGTTCTTC.

The rearrangement links TRBV7-9 to TRBJ2-5; D is undetermined. There are 12 residues in the CDR3. Trimming stripped 1 base from V and 6 bases from J, with 6 bases between. The germline gives CDR1 SEHNR, CDR2 FQNEAQ (reference sequence). As DNA, the CDR3 is TGTGCCAGCAGCTTAGGGCTCCAGACCCAGTACTTC. The encoded protein is CASSLGLQTQYF.

This clonotype showed up just a few times. The J gene is TRBJ2-3, the V gene TRBV2; unclear D gene. Per the germline V gene, CDR1 is SNHLY and CDR2 is FYNNEI. Trimming shortened V by 0 bases and J by 6 bases, and 13 bases separated the two germline ends. This CDR3 region has 15 residues. The CDR3, as DNA: TGTGCCAGCAGTGAAGCGGCCAACAGCATGGATACGCAGTATTTT. This translates into CASSEAANSMDTQYF.

This clonotype was recorded at least ten times. This chain uses TRBV27 with TRBJ2-3; the D is unclear. The V and J ends lost 4 bases and 5 bases respectively, with 13 bases between them. CDR1 is MNHEY and CDR2 is SMNVEV in the germline V gene (reference sequence). The CDR3 spans 14 residues. CDR3 in amino acids: CASSSNPDGDTQYF. The CDR3, as DNA: TGTGCCAGCAGTTCCAACCCCGACGGAGATACGCAGTATTTT.